The present TCR beta chain was sequenced within a study (dated by TCRdb to about 2016). From its cysteine to its phenylalanine, the CDR3 spans 14 amino acids. Here the CDR3 DNA is all that survives: 42 bases in frame from base 1. At the junction V is shortened by 5 bases and J by 1 base, with 13 bases in between. Per the germline V gene (reference sequence), DFQATT is the CDR1 and SNEGSKA is the CDR2. The library was produced with RT-PCR. Sequencing used an Illumina MiSeq. TCRdb's own reprocessing of the public reads used fastp at Q25 and MiXCR and kept productive beta chains. Entries that share a CDR3 protein sequence are merged under the most common genes and DNA. Present in this sample are about 680,000 distinct CDR3 sequences, 13% to 15% of which were seen just once. 3.6% of the sample is held by the ten biggest clonotypes. This clonotype showed up just a few times. Its antigen target is currently unknown. No per-base quality is available; no much larger clone lies one base away.

Material for sequencing was memory CD4+ T cells from blood. The TCR originated in a female donor in good health, serving as a healthy control. The sequence is built from TRBV20-1 and TRBJ2-3; the D region may be TRBD1 or TRBD2, each matching 5 bases equally. The sequenced DNA: TGCAGTGCTTATGCCGGGACGGGCACAGATACGCAGTATTTT. This yields the protein CSAYAGTGTDTQYF.